The 27 T cell receptor beta chains listed next were all sequenced from one sample in a study of tissue T cells after allogeneic stem cell transplantation. The method was immunoSEQ multiplex PCR; TCRdb's version includes in-frame clones alone and lacks a portion of them. This repertoire shows 8,800 or so clones, over 40% found once; its top ten account for about 6.6%. Stated time point: mouse harvest day 7 after allogeneic transplant. Mouse grafts combined 10^7 T-cell-depleted bone marrow cells with 10^6 splenic CD5+ T cells. The source material was gut tissue. The receptor source for this set is a female BALB/c mouse given C57BL/6 T cells with graft-versus-host disease after an allogeneic hematopoietic cell transplant.

By its share, this clone is medium-sized. Each gene name is a mouse one. Read sequence stops 1 residue before the CDR3 end, and the germline J gene provides the missing end. This chain links TRBV14 with TRBJ2-4, with 12 bases identical to TRBD2. The germline gives CDR1 SGHDT, CDR2 FRDEAV. The V and J ends lost 1 base and 0 bases, in that order; junction bases with no gene match: 0. There are 16 residues in the CDR3. This CDR3 reads CASSFDWGGSQNTLYF. The sequenced CDR3 bases are TGTGCCAGCAGTTTCGACTGGGGGGGCAGTCAAAACACCTTGTAC.

With regard to this clone: Gene names and germline match the mouse. The read stops 1 residue short of the end of the CDR3; the missing end is completed from the germline J gene. The chain couples TRBV26 to TRBJ1-1, with D uncertain. This CDR3 is built from 14 residues. V gave up 2 bases and J gave up 0 bases, with 7 bases separating them. Germline CDR1 is KGHPV and CDR2 is FQNQEV (reference sequence). The DNA read from the CDR3 is TGTGCCAGCAGTCTGAACAGTGCAAACACAGAAGTCTTC. Amino acid sequence: CASSLNSANTEVF. In full, the CDR3 reads CASSLNSANTEVFF.

A remark on this clone: These gene names are mouse names. At the DNA level, this CDR3 is encoded by other sequences in the same sample as well. The CDR3: CASSLNNYEQYF. The sequenced part of the CDR3 DNA is TGTGCCAGCAGTCTGAACAATTATGAACAGTAC. This chain links TRBV26 with TRBJ2-7; no clear D. The sequenced fragment ends 1 residue before the CDR3 boundary, so the rest is inferred from the germline J gene. Looked up from germline, CDR1 is KGHPV and CDR2 is FQNQEV (reference sequence). This CDR3 contains 12 residues. V lost 2 bases, J lost 4 bases, and 6 bases lay in between.

A note on this clone: Gene labels here are mouse ones. The read terminates 1 residue ahead of where the CDR3 ends, so the germline J gene completes it. This chain uses TRBV13-2 with TRBJ2-1; TRBD1 matches 11 bases. The CDR3 runs 16 residues. The germline CDR1 and CDR2 sequences are NNHNN and SYGAGS (reference sequence). V lost 0 bases to trimming and J lost 3 bases; unmatched junction nucleotides: 2. CDR3 loop: CASGDAGTGGYAEQFF. Partial CDR3 DNA: TGTGCCAGCGGTGATGCTGGGACAGGGGGCTATGCTGAGCAGTTC.

Regarding this clone: Gene names are mouse gene names. With the read ending 1 residue before the CDR3 end, the germline J gene is used to fill in that end. The chain joins TRBV23 to TRBJ2-7; the table calls TRBD2, which could not be checked here. The germline V gene encodes CDR1 KGHTA and CDR2 FQNQQP. The CDR3 runs to 13 residues. The part of the CDR3 DNA that was read is TGCTCCAGCAGTCAAACTGGGGTCTATGAACAGTAC. Protein: CSSSQTGVYEQY. The whole CDR3 region reads CSSSQTGVYEQYF.

Worth noting for this clone: The gene symbols are mouse symbols. The read gets to within 1 residue of the CDR3 end, and the germline J gene fills in the rest. V usage is TRBV13-3 and J usage is TRBJ2-5; D perhaps matches TRBD1 (5 bases). CDR1 and CDR2 (germline): NNHDY, SYVADS. Between the trimmed V and J ends, which lost 2 bases and 0 bases, there was a span of 10 bases. This CDR3 region has 15 residues. CDR3 sequence reads: CASSDRTYNQDTQYF. The sequenced part of the CDR3 DNA is TGTGCCAGCAGTGACAGGACATATAACCAAGACACCCAGTAC.

As to this clone: Any gene name here is a mouse gene name. From the germline J gene comes the end of the CDR3, since the read stops 1 residue before it. The chain recombines TRBV12-1 with TRBJ2-4; 10 bases fit TRBD2. Unmatched junction bases numbered 6, after V lost 4 bases and J lost 0 bases. The CDR3 extends over 16 amino acids. Per germline, CDR1 SGHSN and CDR2 HYEKVE. CDR3 region: CASSPDWGDSQNTLYF. The DNA read from the CDR3 is TGTGCCAGCTCCCCCGACTGGGGGGATAGTCAAAACACCTTGTAC.

Remarks on this clone: Mouse names are used for the genes. The CDR3 extends 1 residue past the end of the read, so its final part is completed from the germline J gene. The chain links TRBV26 to TRBJ2-7, with D perhaps being TRBD1 or TRBD2 (5 bases each). With 4 bases removed from V and 5 bases from J, the gap between germline ends came to 9 bases. CDR1 KGHPV and CDR2 FQNQEV come from the germline V gene (reference sequence). The CDR3 loop spans 12 amino acids. CDR3 sequence reads: CASSPGTDEQYF. The DNA read from the CDR3 is TGTGCCAGCAGTCCCGGGACGGATGAACAGTAC.

This clone came up a few times. Gene names are the mouse ones. Coverage ceases 1 residue before the CDR3 finishes, and the germline J gene fills in the end. V gene TRBV26 combines with J gene TRBJ1-3; unclear D gene. In germline, CDR1 is KGHPV, CDR2 FQNQEV (reference sequence). The V gene lost 3 bases and the J gene lost 0 bases, with 9 bases spanning the gap. The length of the CDR3 is 15 residues. This CDR3 reads CASSLQQSSGNTLYF. The sequenced part of the CDR3 DNA is TGTGCCAGCAGTCTACAACAGTCTTCTGGAAATACGCTCTAT.

This clone has just a few counts. Mouse gene names apply. CDR3 in amino acids: CAWSLWGARDTLYF. Incomplete CDR3 DNA: TGTGCCTGGAGTCTCTGGGGGGCGAGAGACACCTTGTAC. The chain joins TRBV31 to TRBJ2-4, with TRBD2 matching 8 bases. The read is 1 residue too short to cover the CDR3 end, so that end is filled in from the germline J gene. V was pared by 0 bases and J by 7 bases, with 6 bases of the junction left unmatched. Germline CDR1 GKSSPN, CDR2 SITVG. The CDR3 has 14 residues.

This clone occurred a few times. Gene names are the mouse ones. The read terminates 1 residue before the CDR3 end, so the remaining end is supplied by the germline J gene. V usage is TRBV26 and J usage is TRBJ2-1, with 8 nucleotides matching TRBD2. The CDR3 spans 14 residues. Germline CDR1 KGHPV, CDR2 FQNQEV (reference sequence). V was pared by 3 bases and J by 3 bases, with 1 base of the junction left unmatched. CDR3: CASSLLGVYAEQFF. The sequenced CDR3 bases are TGTGCCAGCAGTCTACTGGGGGTCTATGCTGAGCAGTTC.

As for this clone: All gene names here are mouse names. The read terminates 1 residue ahead of where the CDR3 ends, so the germline J gene completes it. This chain connects TRBV13-1 to TRBJ2-5; 7 bases map to TRBD2. The CDR3 is made up of 13 amino acids. With V trimmed by 3 bases and J by 3 bases, 1 base remained unmatched. Looked up from germline, CDR1 is NSHNY and CDR2 is SYGAGN. Incomplete CDR3 DNA: TGTGCCAGCAGTGGCTGGGGGCAAGACACCCAGTAC. Translation gives CASSGWGQDTQY. Given in full, the CDR3 is CASSGWGQDTQYF.

On this clone itself: Gene names and germline match the mouse. The read comes to an end 1 residue before the CDR3 does, leaving the germline J gene to fill in the end. The gene calls are TRBV4 and TRBJ1-6, with unresolved D. TRBJ1-6 is assigned to the ORF class and has an uncertain function. Trimming took off 4 bases at V and 0 bases at J, with 4 bases between the two ends. This CDR3 region has 14 residues. Germline CDR1 is LGHDT and CDR2 is YNNKQL (reference sequence). Incomplete CDR3 DNA: TGTGCCAGCAGCTTTTATTCCTATAATTCGCCCCTCTAC. Translating gives CASSFYSYNSPLY. The full CDR3 protein reads CASSFYSYNSPLYF.

This clone was observed a few times. All gene names here are mouse names. The CDR3 bases that were read are TGTGCCAGCAGTCGAGACACTAACCAAGACACCCAGTAC. It specifies CASSRDTNQDTQY. The whole CDR3 is CASSRDTNQDTQYF. The chain employs TRBV13-1 and TRBJ2-5, with D uncertain. The missing CDR3 end, 1 residue past where the read stops, is filled in from the germline J gene. V was shortened by 4 bases and J by 0 bases, with 9 bases between the two germline ends. Per the germline V gene, CDR1 is NSHNY and CDR2 is SYGAGN. The CDR3 is made up of 14 amino acids.

This clone is large within its sample. The gene names given are mouse names. The CDR3 DNA, read in part, is TGTGCAAGCAGCCTGGGACTGGGGGACTATGAACAGTAC. This codes for CASSLGLGDYEQY. The CDR3 in its entirety is CASSLGLGDYEQYF. The genes are TRBV16 and TRBJ2-7; 11 nucleotides line up with TRBD2. The read ends 1 residue early relative to the CDR3; the germline J gene fills the gap. This CDR3 is 14 amino acids long. Germline loops: CDR1 SGHSA, CDR2 FRNQAP. V lost 5 bases, J lost 3 bases, and 3 bases stayed unmatched.

As for this clone: Germline and genes here are mouse. Read data end 1 residue before the CDR3 end; the end is taken from the germline J gene. The chain is built from TRBV26 and TRBJ1-2; no clear D. The V and J ends lost 2 bases and 0 bases respectively, with 4 bases between them. From germline, CDR1 is KGHPV and CDR2 FQNQEV (reference sequence). This CDR3 comprises 13 residues. The CDR3 sequence: CASSLNANSDYTF. The covered CDR3 bases are TGTGCCAGCAGTCTGAACGCAAACTCCGACTACACC.

This clone was seen only a few times. Gene names follow the mouse nomenclature. The read gets to within 1 residue of the CDR3 end, and the germline J gene fills in the rest. V is TRBV31 and J is TRBJ2-2, with D tentatively TRBD1 (5 bases). Germline V gene lookup returns CDR1 GKSSPN and CDR2 SITVG. Trimming removed 8 bases at V and 0 bases at J, with 10 bases between. This CDR3 region has 13 residues. CDR3 amino acids: CAKDSTNTGQLYF. CDR3 DNA, as far as it was read: TGTGCCAAAGACAGCACAAACACCGGGCAGCTCTAC.

A note on this clone: The gene symbols are mouse symbols. The sequenced fragment ends 1 residue before the CDR3 boundary, so the rest is inferred from the germline J gene. The rearrangement joins TRBV31 to TRBJ2-3; 12 bases are shared with TRBD2. The CDR3 totals 17 residues. CDR1 is GKSSPN, CDR2 SITVG, per germline. Trimming cost V 2 bases and J 0 bases; bases outside gene matches: 6. CDR3 protein: CAWSSGTGGLSAETLYF. CDR3 bases read: TGTGCCTGGAGTTCCGGGACTGGGGGGCTTAGTGCAGAAACGCTGTAT.

Notes on this clone: Mouse gene names and germline throughout. Read sequence stops 1 residue before the CDR3 end, and the germline J gene provides the missing end. The J gene is TRBJ2-3, the V gene TRBV3, with 8 positions matching TRBD1. Germline V CDR1 and CDR2: SNHLY, FYNGKV (reference sequence). CDR3 size: 14 residues. Unmatched junction bases numbered 3, after V lost 4 bases and J lost 3 bases. The CDR3 loop is CASSSRQGAETLYF. CDR3 DNA (partial): TGTGCCAGCAGCTCCAGACAGGGGGCAGAAACGCTGTAT.

On this clone itself: Mouse names are used for the genes. The read ends 1 residue early relative to the CDR3; the germline J gene fills the gap. V gene TRBV26 combines with J gene TRBJ1-4, with D perhaps TRBD1 (6 bases). Trimming took off 10 bases at V and 4 bases at J, with 10 bases between the two ends. This CDR3 contains 12 residues. CDR1 KGHPV and CDR2 FQNQEV come from the germline V gene (reference sequence). The CDR3 bases that were read are TGTGCCACCGGGACACTCAACGAAAGATTATTT. Its translation is CATGTLNERLF. The full CDR3 sequence reads CATGTLNERLFF.

Details on this clone: The genes are named according to mouse. The missing CDR3 end, 1 residue past where the read stops, is filled in from the germline J gene. The chain couples TRBV3 to TRBJ2-4; TRBD2 matches 8 bases. The length of the CDR3 is 14 residues. With V trimmed by 5 bases and J by 2 bases, 3 bases remained unmatched. Germline CDR1 and CDR2: SNHLY and FYNGKV (reference sequence). This chain's CDR3 is CASSALGVQNTLYF. Incomplete CDR3 DNA: TGTGCCAGCAGCGCACTGGGGGTTCAAAACACCTTGTAC.

About this clone itself: Gene names and germline match the mouse. The read terminates 1 residue before the CDR3 end, so the remaining end is supplied by the germline J gene. The gene calls are TRBV26 and TRBJ2-5; 10 nucleotides align to TRBD1. This CDR3 region has 15 residues. The V gene's germline CDR1 is KGHPV and CDR2 FQNQEV (reference sequence). With V trimmed by 4 bases and J by 4 bases, 5 bases remained unmatched. The CDR3 is CASSPWDRGEDTQYF. The CDR3 bases that were read are TGTGCCAGCAGTCCTTGGGACAGGGGAGAAGACACCCAGTAC.

Of note for this clone: Genes here carry mouse names. The read comes to an end 1 residue before the CDR3 does, leaving the germline J gene to fill in the end. The chain carries TRBV19 and TRBJ2-7; 7 nucleotides line up with TRBD1. Trimming removed 4 bases from V and 0 bases from J; junction bases left unmatched: 4. The CDR3 runs 14 residues. CDR1 and CDR2 (germline): FNHDT, SITEND (reference sequence). The CDR3 bases that were read are TGTGCCAGCAGTCCCGGGACAGTCTCCTATGAACAGTAC. This gives the protein CASSPGTVSYEQY. The CDR3 in full is CASSPGTVSYEQYF. The variable domain in full, completed from reference TRBV19 and TRBJ2-7, reads GGIITQTPKFLIGQEGQKLTLKCQQNFNHDTMYWYRQDSGKGLRLIYYSITENDLQKGDLSEGYDASREKKSSFSLTVTSAQKNEMAVFLCASSPGTVSYEQYFGPGTRLTVL.

Concerning this clone: The germline and genes are mouse ones. The read halts 1 residue ahead of the CDR3 end, with the missing end drawn from the germline J gene. This chain uses TRBV19 with TRBJ2-3, with TRBD2 as a possible D gene (6 bases). Trimming removed 2 bases from V and 7 bases from J, with 8 bases in between. Germline CDR1 FNHDT, CDR2 SITEND (reference sequence). The CDR3 is 12 residues long. The CDR3 sequence: CASSIWGQTLYF. The sequenced CDR3 bases are TGTGCCAGCAGTATCTGGGGTCAAACGCTGTAT.

Note on this clone: The gene symbols are mouse symbols. The sequence runs out 1 residue before the end of the CDR3; the remainder is reconstructed from the germline J gene. The V call is TRBV26, the J call TRBJ2-2; D possibly corresponds to TRBD1 (6 bases). The germline V and J ends were trimmed by 4 bases and 0 bases, with 9 bases remaining between them. CDR3 length equals 15 residues. CDR1 KGHPV and CDR2 FQNQEV come from the germline V gene (reference sequence). CDR3 bases read: TGTGCCAGCAGTCCCGGGACAACAAACACCGGGCAGCTCTAC. This gives the protein CASSPGTTNTGQLY. The full CDR3 protein is CASSPGTTNTGQLYF.

Comment on this clone: Mouse gene names apply. Read data end 1 residue before the CDR3 end; the end is taken from the germline J gene. This rearrangement joins TRBV31 to TRBJ2-4; 7 bases match TRBD2. The ends lost 0 bases at V and 0 bases at J; junction bases unmatched: 3. The CDR3 is 15 residues long. CDR1 is GKSSPN and CDR2 is SITVG in the germline V gene. Partial CDR3 DNA: TGTGCCTGGAGTCTGGGGGGGTCTAGTCAAAACACCTTGTAC. This sequence encodes CAWSLGGSSQNTLY. The whole CDR3 reads CAWSLGGSSQNTLYF.

About this clone: Mouse gene names and germline throughout. Read data end 1 residue before the CDR3 end; the end is taken from the germline J gene. V and J are TRBV3 and TRBJ1-2, with D unclear. This CDR3 contains 13 residues. The germline V gene has CDR1 SNHLY and CDR2 FYNGKV (reference sequence). Trimming stripped 5 bases from V and 0 bases from J, with 7 bases between. CDR3 in amino acids: CASSPQANSDYTF. The part of the CDR3 DNA that was read is TGTGCCAGCAGCCCCCAAGCAAACTCCGACTACACC.